Listed below are T cell receptor beta chains from one sample, sequenced in a study of vaccination effects on CD4 cells after COVID-19. Their antigen targets remain unknown. TCRdb keeps only in-frame clones here, not all; method: immunoSEQ multiplex PCR. The top ten clones hold 11% of a sample with 20,000 to 25,000 clones, 60% to 80% of them seen once. Material: CD4+ T cells from PBMCs cultured with HCoV-NL63 spike peptides, obtained before COVID-19 vaccination. These receptors were obtained from a human donor who received a COVID-19 vaccine. Each CDR3 is given with its conserved first and last residue. A D gene is named only where the DNA matches it firmly. Only part of the rows carry a size: once, few, many, or a class if the clone is expanded.

clone size	V gene	D gene	J gene	CDR3 protein	CDR3 DNA
few	TRBV5-4	NA	TRBJ1-2	CASSLTGAGDGYTF	TGTGCCAGCAGCCTCACCGGGGCAGGGGATGGCTACACCTTC
NA	TRBV7-2	TRBD1	TRBJ1-2	CASSLVGQVYGYTF	TGTGCCAGCAGCTTAGTGGGACAGGTCTATGGCTACACCTTC
NA	TRBV30	NA	TRBJ1-2	CAWSVGSGLYGYTF	TGTGCCTGGAGTGTAGGTTCAGGGCTCTATGGCTACACCTTC
NA	TRBV5-1	NA	TRBJ2-3	CASSVKEVPDTQYF	TGCGCCAGCAGCGTGAAGGAGGTTCCAGATACGCAGTATTTT
NA	TRBV7-9	TRBD1	TRBJ2-2	CACSAGQGKGELFF	TGTGCCTGCTCAGCGGGACAGGGTAAAGGGGAGCTGTTTTTT
few	TRBV27	NA	TRBJ2-2	CASSFQGGTGELFF	TGTGCCAGCAGTTTTCAGGGGGGCACCGGGGAGCTGTTTTTT
NA	TRBV6-5	NA	TRBJ1-4	CASSRAGGKLFF	TGTGCCAGCAGTCGTGCCGGGGGAAAACTGTTTTTT
NA	TRBV18	TRBD1	TRBJ2-5	CASSPKNRNRGLETQYF	TGTGCCAGCTCACCCAAGAACAGGAACAGGGGGTTGGAGACCCAGTACTTC
NA	TRBV3-1/TRBV3-2	NA	TRBJ1-1	CASSPLGPFYTEAFF	TGTGCCAGCAGCCCTTTGGGGCCTTTTTACACTGAAGCTTTCTTT
NA	TRBV28	NA	TRBJ1-5	CASSLLRRGVIVRNQPQHF	TGTGCCAGCAGTTTATTGAGGAGGGGCGTGATTGTGCGCAATCAGCCCCAGCATTTT
NA	TRBV4-1	NA	TRBJ1-6	CASSQDWAALLPSPLHF	TGCGCCAGCAGCCAAGATTGGGCAGCACTCTTGCCATCACCCCTCCACTTT
once	TRBV7-8	NA	TRBJ1-2	CASSTIPGYGDYGYTF	TGTGCCAGCAGCACTATACCTGGGTACGGCGACTATGGCTACACCTTC
NA	TRBV30	TRBD1	TRBJ1-3	CAWRTGVGNTIYF	TGTGCCTGGAGGACAGGGGTTGGAAACACCATATATTTT
NA	TRBV7-7	NA	TRBJ2-3	CASSLGSPDTQYF	TGTGCCAGCAGCTTAGGATCCCCAGATACGCAGTATTTT
NA	TRBV27	NA	TRBJ2-3	CASRGGGTHTDTQYF	TGTGCCAGCAGGGGGGGCGGGACCCACACAGATACGCAGTATTTT
few	TRBV13	NA	TRBJ1-6	CASSVQVHNSPLHF	TGTGCCAGCAGCGTACAAGTACATAATTCACCCCTCCACTTT
NA	TRBV30	NA	TRBJ1-6	CAWTRERPAPLHF	TGTGCCTGGACGAGGGAACGGCCGGCGCCCCTCCACTTT
NA	TRBV6-5	NA	TRBJ1-2	CASTPSGALGGYTF	TGTGCCAGCACCCCGAGCGGGGCCCTGGGGGGCTACACCTTC
NA	TRBV30	TRBD1	TRBJ1-5	CACDRVNQPQHF	TGTGCCTGTGACAGGGTCAATCAGCCCCAGCATTTT
NA	TRBV4-1	TRBD2	TRBJ2-3	CASSLSGGAVTDTQYF	TGCGCCAGCAGCCTTAGCGGGGGGGCCGTGACAGATACGCAGTATTTT
NA	TRBV4-1	NA	TRBJ1-5	CASSQESGSHAQPQHF	TGCGCCAGCAGCCAAGAGTCCGGCAGTCATGCTCAGCCCCAGCATTTT
few	TRBV12-3/TRBV12-4	TRBD1	TRBJ1-6	CASTEGATLHF	TGTGCCAGCACCGAGGGGGCCACCCTCCACTTT
few	TRBV19	NA	TRBJ2-6	CASSIRDGDSGANVLTF	TGTGCCAGTAGTATTCGGGACGGGGACTCTGGGGCCAACGTCCTGACTTTC
few	TRBV7-9	TRBD1	TRBJ1-4	CASSYGQGTTNEKLFF	TGTGCCAGCAGCTACGGACAGGGGACAACTAATGAAAAACTGTTTTTT
few	TRBV19	NA	TRBJ1-1	CASSSGLNTEAFF	TGTGCCAGTAGCTCCGGGCTGAACACTGAAGCTTTCTTT
NA	TRBV7-2	TRBD1	TRBJ2-7	CASSLVGTGGGGEQYF	TGTGCCAGCAGCTTAGTTGGGACAGGGGGCGGAGGCGAGCAGTACTTC
NA	TRBV3-1/TRBV3-2	TRBD2	TRBJ2-3	CASKGTSGTDTQYF	TGTGCCAGCAAGGGGACTAGCGGCACAGATACGCAGTATTTT
NA	TRBV5-5	NA	TRBJ2-1	CASSFEPAGEQFF	TGTGCCAGCAGCTTTGAACCGGCGGGTGAGCAGTTCTTC
NA	TRBV5-4	NA	TRBJ2-6	CASSLEGVSGANVLTF	TGTGCCAGCAGCTTGGAAGGGGTCTCTGGGGCCAACGTCCTGACTTTC